The rows below give T cell receptor beta chains drawn from one sample of a study of blood T cells in healthy people across ages. TCRdb analysed the 5' RACE reads with MiXCR anew, one entry per CDR3 protein. The sample includes approximately 1,100,000 distinct CDR3 sequences, 45% of them seen just once. The sequenced material came from blood. The receptors derive from a woman aged 55-69 years in good health. Both conserved end residues are part of each CDR3. The order of the fields is clone size, D gene, CDR3 length, J gene, V gene, CDR3 DNA, CDR3 protein. The D gene is left open where the match is weak. A row's size may be missing; if present it is once, few, many or a size class.

few	TRBD2	20	TRBJ2-1	TRBV14	TGTGCCAGCAGCCAGTTGGGACTAGCGGGAGGGCCCAGCTCCTACAATGAGCAGTTCTTC	CASSQLGLAGGPSSYNEQFF
.	.	16	TRBJ1-2	TRBV21-1	TGTGCCAGCAGCAAACTAGACCGGAGGGGGCTGTGTGGCTACACCTTC	CASSKLDRRGLCGYTF
.	TRBD2	17	TRBJ2-1	TRBV28	TGTGCCAGCAGTTTCCTAGTGAGGCTAGCGGGTGTAAATGGGCAGTTCTTC	CASSFLVRLAGVNGQFF
.	TRBD1	15	TRBJ1-1	TRBV6-5	TGTGCCAGCAGTTACTCCCTGGGTCAGGGGGCTGAAGCTTTCTTT	CASSYSLGQGAEAFF
.	.	16	TRBJ2-3	TRBV7-8	TGTGCCAGCAGCTTCCCGGGACCCGGAAGCACAGATACGCAGTATTTT	CASSFPGPGSTDTQYF
.	.	16	TRBJ2-3	TRBV6-4	TGTGCCAGCAGTGACTCGAGGGAGGGGGGCCCAGATACGCAGTATTTT	CASSDSREGGPDTQYF
.	TRBD2	16	TRBJ2-3	TRBV6-6	TGTGCCAGCAGTTACCCCCCTGGGGGGGGTCCAGATACGCAGTATTTT	CASSYPPGGGPDTQYF
few	.	12	TRBJ2-7	TRBV29-1	TGCAGCGGTGGCAGGGATCCCTACGAGCAGTACTTC	CSGGRDPYEQYF
.	TRBD2	18	TRBJ2-1	TRBV29-1	TGCAGCGTTGAAGTCCCCTACACCGGGACTAGGGGGATGGATGAGCAGTTCTTC	CSVEVPYTGTRGMDEQFF
.	.	12	TRBJ2-1	TRBV29-1	TGCAGCGCAAAGGAGGGGAGCAATGAGCAGTTCTTC	CSAKEGSNEQFF
.	.	15	TRBJ2-5	TRBV5-1	TGCGCCAGCAGCGTCATGGGGGGCCTGGGAGAGACCCAGTACTTC	CASSVMGGLGETQYF
.	TRBD1	15	TRBJ2-7	TRBV27	TGTGCCAGCAGCGTCGACAGGGCGATTTACAATGAGCAGTACTTC	CASSVDRAIYNEQYF
once	TRBD2	15	TRBJ2-4	TRBV7-6	TGTGCCAGCAGCTCAATGCGGGGGGCCAAAAACATTCAGTACTTC	CASSSMRGAKNIQYF
few	.	14	TRBJ2-6	TRBV7-2	TGTGCCAGCAGCCCACATGCTGGGGCCAACGTCCTGACTTTC	CASSPHAGANVLTF
few	.	14	TRBJ2-1	TRBV12-3/TRBV12-4	TGTGCCAGCAGCGGGGACCCTAGTCACAATGAGCAGTTCTTC	CASSGDPSHNEQFF
.	.	11	TRBJ2-1	TRBV20-1	TGCAGTGCCGCCGGGTCTAGCAGGCAGTTCTTC	CSAAGSSRQFF
many	.	12	TRBJ2-1	TRBV3-1	TGTGCCAGCAGCCCGGGGGTGGGGGAGCAGTTCTTC	CASSPGVGEQFF
once	.	16	TRBJ2-1	TRBV20-1	TGCAGTGCCGCACCCCTGAGGGGACACCTATACAATGAGCAGTTCTTC	CSAAPLRGHLYNEQFF
few	.	14	TRBJ2-1	TRBV6-2/TRBV6-3	TGTGCCAGCAGTTACTCGTTCTCGAGCAATGAGCAGTTCTTC	CASSYSFSSNEQFF
few	TRBD2	14	TRBJ2-4	TRBV5-1	TGCGCCAGCAGCTTGGCCGAGCGGGAGGGCATTCAGTACTTC	CASSLAEREGIQYF
few	.	14	TRBJ2-1	TRBV29-1	TGCAGCGTTGAATTGGGGGCGTCGTACAATGAGCAGTTCTTC	CSVELGASYNEQFF
few	.	15	TRBJ2-7	TRBV28	TGTGCCAGCAGTTCACAGGGCCTGTCACACTACGAGCAGTACTTC	CASSSQGLSHYEQYF
.	.	11	TRBJ2-7	TRBV7-2	TGTGCCAGCAGCCCAGTGGGCGAGCAGTACTTC	CASSPVGEQYF
.	.	14	TRBJ2-7	TRBV27	TGTGCCAGCAGTTTTCGACTACGAACCTACGAGCAGTACTTC	CASSFRLRTYEQYF
few	.	16	TRBJ2-3	TRBV20-1	TGCAGTGCTAGAGGCCCGCCCACGGGCAGCACAGATACGCAGTATTTT	CSARGPPTGSTDTQYF
.	.	13	TRBJ2-7	TRBV29-1	TGCAGCTTCCAACTAGGGGTGTGGAATGAGCAGTACTTC	CSFQLGVWNEQYF
few	.	13	TRBJ2-5	TRBV27	TGTGCCAGCAGTTTATCTCGGCTTGGAGAGCAGTACTTC	CASSLSRLGEQYF
few	TRBD1	16	TRBJ2-4	TRBV7-9	TGTGCCAGCAGCGAGACAGGGGGCCTTGGCAAAAACATTCAGTACTTC	CASSETGGLGKNIQYF
.	.	15	TRBJ1-4	TRBV20-1	TGCAGTGCTAGCGGCAGCCTTGCAACTAATGAAAAACTGTTTTTT	CSASGSLATNEKLFF